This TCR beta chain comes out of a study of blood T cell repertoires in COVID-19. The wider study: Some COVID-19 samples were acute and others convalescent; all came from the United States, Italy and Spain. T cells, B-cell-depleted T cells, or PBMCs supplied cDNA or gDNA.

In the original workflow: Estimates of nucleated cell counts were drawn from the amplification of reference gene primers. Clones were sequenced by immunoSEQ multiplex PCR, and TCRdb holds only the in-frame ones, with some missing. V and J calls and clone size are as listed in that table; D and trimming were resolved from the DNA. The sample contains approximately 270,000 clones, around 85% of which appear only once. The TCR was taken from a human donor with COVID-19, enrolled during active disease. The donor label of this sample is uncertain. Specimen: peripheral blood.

This CDR3 reads CASRPGAGGLETQYF. CDR3 DNA: TGTGCCAGCAGACCTGGAGCGGGAGGGTTAGAGACCCAGTACTTC. The V and J genes are TRBV6-5 and TRBJ2-5; 10 bases agree with TRBD2. The germline CDR1 and CDR2 sequences are MNHEY and SVGAGI. V dropped 6 bases and J dropped 4; count of bases not matched to a gene: 8. The CDR3 is 15 residues long.